The 29 T cell receptor beta chains given below trace back to one sample, sequenced in a study of blood T cells in healthy people across ages. Through a sample-barcoded 5' primer and a J-beta primer mix, a second PCR was run for roughly 7 to 12 cycles. TCRdb processed the 5' RACE reads anew with MiXCR; each CDR3 protein has one entry. The data show around 1.5 million distinct CDR3 sequences, about 31% seen once. Sequenced material: blood. The receptors here all came from a woman aged 25-40 years in good health.

The chain recombines TRBV27 with TRBJ1-4; TRBD1 might be the D (5 bases). Germline V gene lookup returns CDR1 MNHEY and CDR2 SMNVEV (reference sequence). The CDR3 runs to 16 residues. Between the trimmed V and J ends, which lost 5 bases and 2 bases, there was a span of 15 bases. The CDR3 nucleotides read TGTGCCAGCAGTACGGGCCGCCAGGGCACTAATGAAAAACTGTTTTTT. Its translation: CASSTGRQGTNEKLFF. The full variable domain, its missing parts supplied by reference TRBV27 and TRBJ1-4, is EAQVTQNPRYLITVTGKKLTVTCSQNMNHEYMSWYRQDPGLGLRQIYYSMNVEVTDKGDVPEGYKVSRKEKRNFPLILESPSPNQTSLYFCASSTGRQGTNEKLFFGSGTQLSVL.

This clonotype was recorded many times. This chain joins TRBV12-3 or TRBV12-4 and TRBJ2-1; tentatively, D is TRBD2 (5 bases). Trimming took off 5 bases at V and 0 bases at J, with 14 bases between the two ends. This CDR3 is built from 16 residues. In DNA form, the CDR3 reads TGTGCCAGCAGTCCAGTTGGACTGAGCTCCTACAATGAGCAGTTCTTC. Encoded protein: CASSPVGLSSYNEQFF.

The chain links TRBV29-1 to TRBJ2-1, with TRBD1 matching 8 bases. V was pared by 8 bases and J by 6 bases, with 18 bases of the junction left unmatched. The germline gives CDR1 SQVTM, CDR2 ANQGSEA. The CDR3 runs to 16 residues. The CDR3 region is CSIPQGRGRRVNEQFF. Here the CDR3 DNA reads TGCAGCATCCCACAGGGCAGGGGGCGAAGAGTCAATGAGCAGTTCTTC.

V gene TRBV20-1 combines with J gene TRBJ2-3, with 7 bases lining up with TRBD2. This CDR3 is 15 amino acids long. Germline CDR1 is DFQATT and CDR2 is SNEGSKA (reference sequence). The ends lost 3 bases at V and 1 base at J; junction bases unmatched: 7. CDR3 coding DNA: TGCAGTGCTAGGAGCGGGGCGGCCGGCACAGATACGCAGTATTTT. Its protein is CSARSGAAGTDTQYF.

CDR3 protein: CASSAPRSSSYEQYF. CDR3 nucleotides: TGTGCCAGCAGTGCCCCCAGGAGTTCATCCTACGAGCAGTACTTC. The V call is TRBV12-3 or TRBV12-4, the J call TRBJ2-7, with D unclear. Between the trimmed V and J ends, which lost 5 bases and 1 base, there was a span of 15 bases. The CDR3 contains 15 residues.

The chain carries TRBV20-1 and TRBJ1-2; possibly TRBD1 for D (6 bases). Germline V gene sequence: CDR1 DFQATT, CDR2 SNEGSKA (reference sequence). This CDR3 has 12 amino acids. The V end was cut by 6 bases, the J end by 6 bases, with 14 bases between. The CDR3 here is CSAPMGAHGYTF. The CDR3 DNA reads as TGCAGTGCCCCGATGGGGGCCCATGGCTACACCTTC.

This clonotype showed up just a few times. The chain has TRBV27 and TRBJ1-1, with 10 positions matching TRBD1. CDR3 length equals 17 residues. Trimming at V came to 6 bases and at J to 4 bases, leaving 14 bases not matched to a gene. The germline V gene encodes CDR1 MNHEY and CDR2 SMNVEV (reference sequence). The CDR3 loop reads CASSPGQGVGLGTEAFF. DNA for the CDR3: TGTGCCAGCAGCCCAGGACAGGGGGTAGGTCTAGGCACTGAAGCTTTCTTT.

The chain combines TRBV29-1 with TRBJ1-6, with D perhaps matching TRBD1 (5 bases). CDR3 length equals 13 residues. The germline gives CDR1 SQVTM, CDR2 ANQGSEA. V was shortened by 7 bases and J by 8 bases, with 15 bases between the two germline ends. CDR3 region: CSATQGMDSPLHF. CDR3 coding DNA: TGCAGCGCCACCCAGGGAATGGATTCACCCCTCCACTTT.

The genes are TRBV2 and TRBJ2-1, with 8 bases aligning to TRBD2. V lost 2 bases and J lost 5; bases outside the gene matches: 8. This CDR3 contains 16 residues. Germline lookup yields CDR1 SNHLY and CDR2 FYNNEI. The CDR3 here is CASSEPGGGLDNEQFF. The DNA for the CDR3 is TGTGCCAGCAGTGAACCCGGGGGGGGCCTCGACAATGAGCAGTTCTTC.

This clonotype came up many times. The V and J genes are TRBV5-1 and TRBJ2-5; D call uncertain. This CDR3 contains 14 residues. The V end was cut by 2 bases, the J end by 0 bases, with 8 bases between. The germline V gene has CDR1 SGHRS and CDR2 YFSETQ. CDR3 coding DNA: TGCGCCAGCAGCTTCCACTCCGACCAAGAGACCCAGTACTTC. It translates to CASSFHSDQETQYF.

The rearrangement links TRBV7-7 to TRBJ2-3; TRBD2 is a possible D gene (7 bases). The germline V gene encodes CDR1 SSHAT and CDR2 FNYEAQ (reference sequence). Deletions cut 5 bases from V and 3 bases from J, with 21 bases between. The CDR3 is made up of 17 amino acids. CDR3 sequence: CASSPVLGGPITDTQYF. The CDR3 DNA follows: TGTGCCAGCAGCCCGGTTCTGGGGGGGCCGATTACAGATACGCAGTATTTT.

The chain has TRBV2 and TRBJ2-5; D remains ambiguous. The V gene's germline CDR1 is SNHLY and CDR2 FYNNEI. V was pared by 6 bases and J by 3 bases, with 8 bases between. CDR3 length equals 12 residues. CDR3 region: CASRDLEETQYF. In DNA, the CDR3 is TGTGCCAGCAGGGACCTCGAAGAGACCCAGTACTTC.

The chain couples TRBV27 to TRBJ2-3, with D possibly called TRBD1 or TRBD2 (7 bases each). Germline V gives CDR1 MNHEY, CDR2 SMNVEV (reference sequence). Between the trimmed V and J ends, which lost 6 bases and 0 bases, there was a span of 19 bases. CDR3 length: 17 residues. The CDR3 DNA follows: TGTGCCAGCAGCCCTACGACAGGGAGGGGAAGCACAGATACGCAGTATTTT. Amino acid sequence: CASSPTTGRGSTDTQYF.

The table lists this clonotype with many counts. The J gene is TRBJ2-7, the V gene TRBV29-1, with 8 bases lining up with TRBD2. The CDR3 has 14 residues. V lost 4 bases to trimming and J lost 7 bases; unmatched junction nucleotides: 12. Germline V gene sequence: CDR1 SQVTM, CDR2 ANQGSEA. For the CDR3, the DNA is TGCAGCGTTGCCGGGAGGGCCATGGTGGAGGAGCAGTACTTC. Translation: CSVAGRAMVEEQYF.

The J gene is TRBJ1-2, the V gene TRBV7-9, with a possible D match to TRBD1 (5 bases). This CDR3 contains 12 residues. V lost 6 bases to trimming and J lost 4 bases, with 9 bases between them. Germline V CDR1 and CDR2: SEHNR, FQNEAQ (reference sequence). CDR3 bases: TGTGCCAGCAGAACAGGCGTCTATGGCTACACCTTC. Protein product: CASRTGVYGYTF.

This clonotype was counted a few times. The V gene is TRBV28, the J gene TRBJ2-7; maybe TRBD2 (6 bases). The CDR3 totals 16 residues. Looked up from germline, CDR1 is MDHEN and CDR2 is SYDVKM. The ends were cut back, 6 bases at V and 0 bases at J, with 18 bases in the middle. DNA for the CDR3: TGTGCCAGCAGCTCGTTGTTGGAGGGAGTCTCCTACGAGCAGTACTTC. It is translated as CASSSLLEGVSYEQYF.

V usage is TRBV7-8 and J usage is TRBJ2-5, with D maybe TRBD2 (6 bases). This CDR3 region has 14 residues. V gave up 5 bases and J gave up 1 base, with 11 bases separating them. Looked up from germline, CDR1 is SGHVS and CDR2 is FQNEAQ. The CDR3 coding sequence is TGTGCCAGCAGCGCCACGGGACTCCAAGAGACCCAGTACTTC. Residues: CASSATGLQETQYF. The full variable domain, in which reference TRBV7-8 and TRBJ2-5 provide the parts outside the CDR3, is GAGVSQSPRYKVAKRGQDVALRCDPISGHVSLFWYQQALGQGPEFLTYFQNEAQLDKSGLPSDRFFAERPEGSVSTLKIQRTQQEDSAVYLCASSATGLQETQYFGPGTRLLVL.

The chain recombines TRBV6-5 with TRBJ1-1; D uncertain. Germline lookup yields CDR1 MNHEY and CDR2 SVGAGI. The CDR3 sequence is 12 residues long. The ends were cut back, 6 bases at V and 1 base at J, with 6 bases in the middle. The CDR3 DNA is TGTGCCAGCAGGCACACGAACACTGAAGCTTTCTTT. This translates into CASRHTNTEAFF.

This clonotype was detected once. The J gene is TRBJ1-1, the V gene TRBV20-1; no reliable D call. The ends were cut back, 3 bases at V and 1 base at J, with 12 bases in the middle. The CDR3 consists of 14 residues. Germline CDR1 and CDR2: DFQATT and SNEGSKA (reference sequence). CDR3 nucleotide sequence: TGCAGTGCTAGGGAGGAAGAGTGGAACACTGAAGCTTTCTTT. This gives the protein CSAREEEWNTEAFF.

Turning to this clonotype: A read error may be the cause here, since a much bigger clone is one base away. The J gene is TRBJ2-5, the V gene TRBV24-1; no definite D call. The DNA matches TRBJ2-7 better at its end, which makes the J call doubtful. The CDR3 is 10 amino acids. Germline lookup yields CDR1 KGHDR and CDR2 SFDVKD. This CDR3 reads CATRVYEQYF. CDR3 sequence (DNA): TGTGCCACCAGGGTCTACGAGCAGTACTTC.

The genes are TRBV20-1 and TRBJ2-7, with 9 bases that match TRBD2. The germline CDR1 and CDR2 sequences are DFQATT and SNEGSKA (reference sequence). J lost 0 bases, V lost 5 bases, and 8 bases had no gene match. The CDR3 consists of 15 residues. This chain's CDR3 is CSARKSGGYSYEQYF. CDR3 nucleotide sequence: TGCAGTGCTCGAAAAAGCGGGGGGTACTCCTACGAGCAGTACTTC.

The chain couples TRBV15 to TRBJ2-6, with D unclear. CDR1 is LNHNV and CDR2 is YYDKDF in the germline V gene (reference sequence). CDR3 length equals 13 residues. Trimming cost V 8 bases and J 0 bases, with 5 bases left between them. CDR3 in amino acids: CATQISGANVLTF. The DNA of the CDR3 is TGTGCCACCCAAATCTCTGGGGCCAACGTCCTGACTTTC.

The gene calls are TRBV20-1 and TRBJ1-2; D might be TRBD1 (5 bases). The V end was cut by 1 base, the J end by 0 bases, with 24 bases between. This CDR3 region has 19 residues. Per germline, CDR1 DFQATT and CDR2 SNEGSKA (reference sequence). The CDR3 nucleotides are TGCAGTGCTAGAGGGCTGGGGCAGGCCGAGAGGCCCTCTAACTATGGCTACACCTTC. Translated: CSARGLGQAERPSNYGYTF.

The chain is built from TRBV29-1 and TRBJ2-3; 8 nucleotides align to TRBD2. Looked up from germline, CDR1 is SQVTM and CDR2 is ANQGSEA. Trimming at V came to 7 bases and at J to 0 bases, leaving 18 bases not matched to a gene. The CDR3 sequence is 18 residues long. The CDR3 is CSAHRDVGERGSTDTQYF. CDR3 nucleotides: TGCAGCGCCCACAGGGATGTCGGTGAGCGGGGGAGCACAGATACGCAGTATTTT.

This clonotype was counted a few times. V and J are TRBV29-1 and TRBJ1-1; a possible D gene is TRBD1 (6 bases). From germline, CDR1 is SQVTM and CDR2 ANQGSEA. The CDR3 is 12 amino acids. With 4 bases removed from V and 3 bases from J, the gap between germline ends came to 9 bases. Here the CDR3 reads CSVVRGDTEAFF. The CDR3 DNA sequence: TGCAGCGTTGTAAGGGGGGACACTGAAGCTTTCTTT.

In this sample, this clonotype turned up a few times. This chain uses TRBV15 with TRBJ1-4; the D is unclear. The V and J ends lost 5 bases and 8 bases respectively, with 18 bases between them. CDR3 length: 15 amino acids. Looked up from germline, CDR1 is LNHNV and CDR2 is YYDKDF (reference sequence). DNA for the CDR3: TGTGCCACCAGCGGGGAGGACGCCTGGCGGGAAAAACTGTTTTTT. Its translation is CATSGEDAWREKLFF.

For this clonotype: An end of the junction differs from the germline gene, which may be a read error. The genes are TRBV9 and TRBJ2-1; D is possibly TRBD1 (6 bases). This CDR3 spans 14 amino acids. CDR1 and CDR2 (germline): SGDLS, YYNGEE. The chain's CDR3 is CASSVGGGRNEEFF. For the CDR3, the DNA is TGTGCCAGCAGCGTAGGAGGGGGTAGGAATGAGGAGTTCTTC.

This clonotype was seen a few times. V gene TRBV12-3 or TRBV12-4 combines with J gene TRBJ2-5; 7 bases match TRBD2. This CDR3 is built from 11 residues. J lost 9 bases, V lost 4 bases, and 2 bases had no gene match. CDR3 bases: TGTGCCAGCAGTTATAGCGGGCCCCAGTACTTC. Translating it yields CASSYSGPQYF.

The chain uses TRBV5-1 and TRBJ1-6; tentatively, D is TRBD1 (6 bases). The V and J ends lost 6 bases and 8 bases respectively, with 18 bases between them. The CDR3 totals 15 residues. CDR1 SGHRS and CDR2 YFSETQ come from the germline V gene. CDR3 DNA sequence: TGCGCCAGCAACTTCGGAGGGGGGGCCTATTCACCCCTCCACTTT. Translated, it gives CASNFGGGAYSPLHF.